The next 2 T cell receptor beta chains were all read from a single sample in a study of naive CD8 T cells in extremely preterm neonates. Without labor or membrane rupture, elective cesareans at roughly 35-43 weeks supplied term cord blood. Some clones are missing from TCRdb's copy, which holds only in-frame ones; the method was immunoSEQ multiplex PCR. Among around 7,500 clones listed, around 98% were seen once. Material for sequencing was naive CD8+ T cells from cord blood. Receptors were obtained from a newborn in good health.

The chain has TRBV9 and TRBJ1-2; TRBD1 aligns across 8 bases. CDR1 and CDR2 from the germline V gene are SGDLS and YYNGEE. The CDR3 runs to 15 residues. Trimming removed 3 bases from V and 4 bases from J; junction bases left unmatched: 8. The chain's CDR3 is CASSARQGPGYGYTF. CDR3 sequence (DNA): TGTGCCAGCAGCGCCCGACAGGGGCCTGGCTATGGCTACACCTTC.

This rearrangement joins TRBV9 to TRBJ2-3, with 11 bases lining up with TRBD2. The CDR3 extends over 16 amino acids. Trimming at V came to 2 bases and at J to 3 bases, leaving 5 bases not matched to a gene. Germline loops: CDR1 SGDLS, CDR2 YYNGEE. CDR3 nucleotide sequence: TGTGCCAGCAGCGTCTTTAGCGGGGGGGCGACAGATACGCAGTATTTT. This gives the protein CASSVFSGGATDTQYF.